The next 21 T cell receptor beta chains were all read from a single sample in a study of a mutant IDH1 vaccine in newly diagnosed glioma. Their antigens are not known. Generated by immunoSEQ multiplex PCR, the TCRdb table keeps only in-frame clones and is missing some. The data contain under 30,000 clones, 77% of them singletons. Time point specified: week 5, during vaccination. The investigators gave 300 ug of mutant IDH1 20-mer peptide in each vaccine dose, together with topical imiquimod. The material was PBMCs, obtained from a glioma patient whose treatment included an IDH1 peptide vaccine. The receptors stem from a man between 40 and 49 years old with glioma.

The rearrangement links TRBV15 to TRBJ2-5; D unresolved. The V gene's germline CDR1 is LNHNV and CDR2 YYDKDF (reference sequence). The CDR3 has 14 residues. V was cut by 0 bases and J by 5 bases, with 10 bases left in between. This CDR3 is CATSRESMGETQYF. In DNA form, the CDR3 reads TGTGCCACCAGCAGAGAGTCAATGGGGGAGACCCAGTACTTC.

The chain recombines TRBV19 with TRBJ1-5; 8 nucleotides line up with TRBD1. The CDR3 contains 13 residues. The germline gives CDR1 LNHDA, CDR2 SQIVND (reference sequence). V was clipped by 7 bases and J by 4 bases; unmatched bases: 3. This chain's CDR3 is CASKRDRNQPQHF. In nucleotides, the CDR3 is TGTGCCAGTAAGCGGGACAGGAATCAGCCCCAGCATTTT.

V is TRBV7-6 and J is TRBJ2-7, with 10 positions matching TRBD1. CDR1 SGHVS and CDR2 FNYEAQ come from the germline V gene. V dropped 7 bases and J dropped 6; count of bases not matched to a gene: 6. The CDR3 is 13 residues long. This CDR3 is CASTRDRGGEQYF. Here the CDR3 DNA reads TGTGCCAGCACCAGGGACAGGGGAGGCGAGCAGTACTTC.

V gene TRBV7-6 combines with J gene TRBJ2-1; D is tentatively TRBD1 or TRBD2 (5 bases each). The CDR3 runs 14 residues. From germline, CDR1 is SGHVS and CDR2 FNYEAQ. Trimming cost V 3 bases and J 5 bases, with 11 bases left between them. The CDR3 bases are TGTGCCAGCAGCTTCCAAATGGGGGACAATGAGCAGTTCTTC. It is translated as CASSFQMGDNEQFF. Variable domain in full (rest from reference TRBV7-6 and TRBJ2-1): GAGVSQSPRYKVTKRGQDVALRCDPISGHVSLYWYRQALGQGPEFLTYFNYEAQQDKSGLPNDRFSAERPEGSISTLTIQRTEQRDSAMYRCASSFQMGDNEQFFGPGTRLTVL.

The chain has TRBV5-6 and TRBJ1-1; D may be TRBD1 (6 bases). Trimming took off 5 bases at V and 3 bases at J, with 14 bases between the two ends. The CDR3 consists of 14 residues. Germline CDR1 SGHDT, CDR2 YYEEEE. The CDR3 nucleotides are TGTGCCAGCAGTCCCGGGGGCCTCGACACTGAAGCTTTCTTT. Protein product: CASSPGGLDTEAFF.

The V call is TRBV1, the J call TRBJ1-4; the table assigns TRBD1, which was not confirmed against the DNA. TRBV1 is classified as a pseudogene. This CDR3 contains 18 residues. The CDR3 protein is CTSSQGLSSSPSNEKLFF. CDR3 bases: TGCACCAGCAGCCAAGGGCTGTCCTCTTCACCTTCTAATGAAAAACTGTTTTTT.

This chain connects TRBV30 to TRBJ1-1; no reliable D call. The CDR3 contains 11 residues. V was trimmed by 1 base and J by 3 bases, leaving 3 bases between them. The germline CDR1 and CDR2 sequences are GTSNPN and SVGIG (reference sequence). Here the CDR3 reads CAWSGYTEAFF. The CDR3 coding sequence is TGTGCCTGGAGTGGATACACTGAAGCTTTCTTT.

V and J are TRBV5-8 and TRBJ1-6, with a possible D match to TRBD1 (5 bases). The V end was cut by 4 bases, the J end by 7 bases, with 15 bases between. Per the germline V gene, CDR1 is SGHTS and CDR2 is YDEGEE. This CDR3 has 15 residues. The CDR3 is CASSRPGRANSPLHF. CDR3 DNA: TGTGCCAGCAGCCGCCCAGGCAGGGCAAATTCACCCCTCCACTTT.

V and J are TRBV5-1 and TRBJ2-7; 10 nucleotides agree with TRBD1. Trimming took 4 bases from V and 4 from J; bases not matched to a gene: 5. CDR1 and CDR2 from the germline V gene are SGHRS and YFSETQ. This CDR3 spans 14 amino acids. The CDR3 nucleotides are TGCGCCAGCAGCCGGGACAGGGGTTTTTACGAGCAGTACTTC. Translating gives CASSRDRGFYEQYF.

This clone was counted once. The gene calls are TRBV19 and TRBJ1-2; 10 bases line up with TRBD1. The germline V gene encodes CDR1 LNHDA and CDR2 SQIVND (reference sequence). V shed 7 bases, J shed 8 bases, and the junction held 10 bases outside the gene matches. This CDR3 has 14 residues. CDR3 residues: CASTTPGTGEGYTF. DNA for the CDR3: TGTGCCAGTACCACTCCCGGGACAGGGGAAGGCTACACCTTC. Filled out from reference TRBV19 and TRBJ1-2, the complete variable domain reads DGGITQSPKYLFRKEGQNVTLSCEQNLNHDAMYWYRQDPGQGLRLIYYSQIVNDFQKGDIAEGYSVSREKKESFPLTVTSAQKNPTAFYLCASTTPGTGEGYTFGSGTRLTVV.

This chain uses TRBV6-6 with TRBJ2-7; D uncertain. Trimming cost V 0 bases and J 2 bases, with 5 bases left between them. The CDR3 is 13 amino acids. CDR1 and CDR2 (germline): MNHNY, SVGAGI (reference sequence). This chain's CDR3 is CASSYSRTYEQYV. CDR3 DNA: TGTGCCAGCAGTTACTCTAGGACCTACGAGCAGTACGTC.

With regard to this clone: At one end, the junction sequence differs from germline, possibly due to a read error. V and J are TRBV2 and TRBJ2-1; D is unresolved. Germline V gene data show CDR1 as SNHLY and CDR2 as FYNNEI. The CDR3 loop spans 13 amino acids. The CDR3 here is CAGSDVSYNEQFF. The CDR3 nucleotides read TGTGCCGGCAGTGATGTGTCGTACAATGAGCAGTTCTTC.

The chain uses TRBV6-6 and TRBJ1-1, with D hard to call. The CDR3 is 16 residues long. With 8 bases removed from V and 5 bases from J, the gap between germline ends came to 24 bases. Germline V lookup: CDR1 MNHNY, CDR2 SVGAGI (reference sequence). CDR3 region: CASASGYTPLGTEAFF. The CDR3 coding sequence is TGTGCCAGCGCCTCAGGTTACACCCCACTAGGGACTGAAGCTTTCTTT.

V gene TRBV7-9 combines with J gene TRBJ2-4, with D possibly being TRBD2 (6 bases). Per germline, CDR1 SEHNR and CDR2 FQNEAQ (reference sequence). CDR3 length: 16 amino acids. Trimming shortened V by 5 bases and J by 0 bases, and 14 bases separated the two germline ends. The CDR3 sequence is CASSQTRMLAKNIQYF. The CDR3 DNA sequence: TGTGCCAGCAGCCAGACTAGGATGCTAGCCAAAAACATTCAGTACTTC. Full variable domain (remainder filled in from reference TRBV7-9 and TRBJ2-4): DTGVSQNPRHKITKRGQNVTFRCDPISEHNRLYWYRQTLGQGPEFLTYFQNEAQLEKSRLLSDRFSAERPKGSFSTLEIQRTEQGDSAMYLCASSQTRMLAKNIQYFGAGTRLSVL.

The V and J genes are TRBV2 and TRBJ2-2; TRBD2 might be the D (5 bases). This CDR3 spans 15 amino acids. V was pared by 3 bases and J by 4 bases, with 12 bases between. Germline V CDR1 and CDR2: SNHLY, FYNNEI. CDR3 region: CASSEEAVATGELFF. As DNA, the CDR3 is TGTGCCAGCAGTGAGGAGGCAGTAGCCACCGGGGAGCTGTTTTTT.

The V and J genes are TRBV19 and TRBJ2-7, with TRBD1 matching over 10 bases. The CDR3 is 13 amino acids. Germline loops: CDR1 LNHDA, CDR2 SQIVND (reference sequence). Trimming removed 9 bases from V and 6 bases from J; junction bases left unmatched: 8. The CDR3 region is CASRGTGDIEQYF. CDR3 nucleotide sequence: TGTGCCAGCCGAGGGACAGGGGACATCGAGCAGTACTTC. The whole variable domain, remainder taken from reference TRBV19 and TRBJ2-7, is DGGITQSPKYLFRKEGQNVTLSCEQNLNHDAMYWYRQDPGQGLRLIYYSQIVNDFQKGDIAEGYSVSREKKESFPLTVTSAQKNPTAFYLCASRGTGDIEQYFGPGTRLTVT.

This clone was seen only a few times. V usage is TRBV30 and J usage is TRBJ1-4; the D gene is possibly TRBD1 (5 bases). V lost 3 bases to trimming and J lost 5 bases, with 13 bases between them. The CDR3 totals 14 residues. Germline CDR1 is GTSNPN and CDR2 is SVGIG (reference sequence). Here the CDR3 DNA reads TGTGCCTGGAGCAGAACAGGTTCAAATGAAAAACTGTTTTTT. It encodes CAWSRTGSNEKLFF. The entire variable domain, with the rest obtained from reference TRBV30 and TRBJ1-4, is as follows: SQTIHQWPATLVQPVGSPLSLECTVEGTSNPNLYWYRQAAGRGLQLLFYSVGIGQISSEVPQNLSASRPQDRQFILSSKKLLLSDSGFYLCAWSRTGSNEKLFFGSGTQLSVL.

This clone was observed a single time. The rearrangement uses TRBV5-1 and TRBJ1-2; 9 positions match TRBD1. V trimming: 0 bases; J trimming: 5 bases; junction bases outside the gene matches: 2. Germline CDR1 reads SGHRS; CDR2 reads YFSETQ. The CDR3 loop spans 14 amino acids. Here the CDR3 reads CASSLGDRAYGYTF. The CDR3 DNA reads TGCGCCAGCAGCTTGGGGGACAGGGCTTATGGCTACACCTTC.

The chain has TRBV14 and TRBJ1-1; the D is unclear. The CDR3 is made up of 13 amino acids. CDR1 and CDR2 (germline): SGHDN, FVKESK. V lost 3 bases and J lost 10, with 15 bases in between. The CDR3: CASSQFGGPRAFF. CDR3 nucleotides: TGTGCCAGCAGCCAGTTCGGCGGCCCCCGAGCTTTCTTT.

The V gene is TRBV6-5, the J gene TRBJ2-1, with unresolved D. CDR1 MNHEY and CDR2 SVGAGI come from the germline V gene. Trimming took 6 bases from V and 4 from J, leaving 10 bases between them. CDR3 length: 13 amino acids. In nucleotides, the CDR3 is TGTGCCAGCAGGATGACGGTTTACAATGAGCAGTTCTTC. It yields the protein CASRMTVYNEQFF.

V is TRBV5-1 and J is TRBJ2-3, with TRBD2 matching over 7 bases. CDR1 SGHRS and CDR2 YFSETQ come from the germline V gene. This CDR3 contains 15 residues. V gave up 6 bases and J gave up 2 bases; unmatched junction bases: 9. CDR3 sequence (DNA): TGCGCCAGCACCCCAACCCGGGGGGACACAGATACGCAGTATTTT. This sequence encodes CASTPTRGDTDTQYF.